A selection of T cell receptor beta chains follows, all from one sample in a study of cytomegalovirus exposure and HLA in healthy donors. Some clones are missing from TCRdb's copy, which holds only in-frame ones; the method was immunoSEQ multiplex PCR. Of over 75,000 clones listed, 60% to 65% are singletons. Sequenced input: PBMCs. The receptors here all came from a human donor in good health. Both conserved end residues are part of each CDR3. A D gene is named only where the DNA matches it firmly. Rows may omit the clone size; those that give it use once, few, many or a size class.

d_gene,j_gene,len,abundance,v_gene,CDR3aa,CDR3nt
TRBD1,TRBJ2-1,15,NA,TRBV18,CASSAGTGSYNEQFF,TGTGCCAGCTCCGCCGGGACAGGATCCTACAATGAGCAGTTCTTC
NA,TRBJ2-5,12,NA,TRBV10-3,CAIRGPGETQYF,TGTGCCATCCGTGGGCCGGGGGAAACCCAGTACTTC
NA,TRBJ1-2,13,NA,TRBV7-3,CASSLSGRIGYTF,TGTGCCAGCAGCTTAAGTGGGAGGATTGGCTACACCTTC
NA,TRBJ1-6,13,NA,TRBV15,CATSRDINSPLHF,TGTGCCACCAGCAGAGATATAAATTCACCCCTCCACTTT
NA,TRBJ2-2,13,NA,TRBV29-1,CSVEQGTTGELFF,TGCAGCGTTGAACAGGGAACCACCGGGGAGCTGTTTTTT
TRBD2,TRBJ2-5,15,few,TRBV5-1,CASSLAGGGRETQYF,TGCGCCAGCAGCTTGGCCGGGGGGGGACGGGAGACCCAGTACTTC
TRBD2,TRBJ2-1,17,NA,TRBV7-9,CASSHLAGLSSYNEQFF,TGTGCCAGCAGCCATCTAGCGGGCCTTAGCTCCTACAATGAGCAGTTCTTC
TRBD1,TRBJ1-1,14,once,TRBV7-2,CASSTQGGYTEAFF,TGTGCCAGCAGCACCCAGGGGGGCTACACTGAAGCTTTCTTT
TRBD2,TRBJ2-3,16,NA,TRBV7-6,CASSSRLARGPDTQYF,TGTGCCAGCAGCTCCAGACTAGCGCGAGGCCCAGATACGCAGTATTTT
TRBD1,TRBJ2-7,13,NA,TRBV29-1,CSAGTGATYEQYF,TGCAGCGCCGGGACAGGGGCAACCTACGAGCAGTACTTC
NA,TRBJ1-5,16,NA,TRBV4-1,CASSQDSPERYQPQHF,TGCGCCAGCAGCCAAGATAGCCCAGAACGCTATCAGCCCCAGCATTTT
NA,TRBJ2-5,14,NA,TRBV15,CATSSLMGAETQYF,TGTGCCACCAGCAGCCTCATGGGGGCAGAGACCCAGTACTTC
NA,TRBJ2-1,15,NA,TRBV7-2,CASSLQTVSYNEQFF,TGTGCCAGCAGCTTACAGACAGTCTCCTACAATGAGCAGTTCTTC
NA,TRBJ2-7,14,NA,TRBV6-5,CASSYSWEAYEQYF,TGTGCCAGCAGTTACTCGTGGGAGGCGTACGAGCAGTACTTC
TRBD1,TRBJ2-7,14,NA,TRBV7-3,CASSPGTDPYEQYF,TGTGCCAGCAGCCCCGGGACAGACCCCTACGAGCAGTACTTC
NA,TRBJ1-1,13,NA,TRBV5-1,CASSLGGIAEAFF,TGCGCCAGCAGCTTAGGCGGGATCGCTGAAGCTTTCTTT
NA,TRBJ2-4,12,NA,TRBV14,CASSVQGNIQYF,TGTGCCAGCTCAGTCCAGGGAAACATTCAGTACTTC
NA,TRBJ1-1,15,NA,TRBV27,CASSFFYRENIEAFF,TGTGCCAGCAGTTTCTTTTACAGGGAAAACATTGAAGCTTTCTTT
TRBD1,TRBJ1-5,19,NA,TRBV5-3,CARSLAQSTTGDGNQPQHF,TGTGCCAGAAGCTTGGCCCAGAGCACGACAGGGGACGGCAATCAGCCCCAGCATTTT
TRBD2,TRBJ2-1,12,few,TRBV7-2,CASSLQRGEQFF,TGTGCCAGCAGCTTACAGCGGGGGGAGCAGTTCTTC
TRBD2,TRBJ2-1,15,large,TRBV5-4,CASSRTSGGRGEQFF,TGTGCCAGCAGCCGCACTAGCGGGGGCCGGGGTGAGCAGTTCTTC
NA,TRBJ1-2,10,few,TRBV21-1,CASSRVPHTF,TGTGCCAGCAGCAGAGTCCCCCACACCTTC
TRBD2,TRBJ2-2,18,NA,TRBV11-3,CASSLDRFYGGDTGELFF,TGTGCCAGCAGCTTAGATCGCTTTTATGGGGGGGACACCGGGGAGCTGTTTTTT
NA,TRBJ2-1,15,NA,TRBV11-3,CASSQKGRGYNEQFF,TGTGCCAGCAGCCAAAAAGGACGGGGCTACAATGAGCAGTTCTTC
TRBD2,TRBJ2-1,16,NA,TRBV18,CASSRQAGGSFNEQFF,TGTGCCAGCTCACGACAGGCGGGGGGCAGCTTCAATGAGCAGTTCTTC
NA,TRBJ1-5,11,NA,TRBV20-1,CSATDNQPQHF,TGCAGTGCCACAGACAATCAGCCCCAGCATTTT
NA,TRBJ1-1,17,NA,TRBV27,CASPGGRLWSGNTEAFF,TGTGCCAGCCCGGGGGGACGCTTGTGGAGTGGGAACACTGAAGCTTTCTTT
NA,TRBJ2-2,13,NA,TRBV7-9,CASSYGNTGELFF,TGTGCCAGCAGCTACGGGAACACCGGGGAGCTGTTTTTT